Reported below is one TCR beta chain. Its cognate antigen has yet to be identified. The record has no base qualities; no much larger clone is one base away. Reading the label with the study, this specimen's time point is: baseline before first vaccination. The vaccinee samples were drawn from two UK trials, COV001 and COV002, one of which was a single-blind randomized controlled phase 2/3 trial testing AZD1222 (ChAdOx1 nCoV-19) in healthy adults. For TCRbeta chain sequencing, PBMC samples were collected from trial participants at day 0 and at day 28 after the second dose. This sample is part of a study of T cell responses to AZD1222 COVID-19 vaccine (dated by TCRdb to the early 2020s). Study-wide context: AZD1222 recipients given second doses at about 4 weeks or at about 12 weeks were pooled, since spike-specific TCR depth and breadth were not found to differ between the two schedules. TCR sequencing was performed for more than 230 trial participants, of whom about 200 were given two doses of AZD1222 and around 26 were given two doses of MenACWY control vaccine. Enrollment into the trials was organized by age into subgroups of 18-55, 56-69 and 70-plus years, and those subgroups contained approximately 160, 26 and 62 TCR-sequenced participants, respectively. Results the study describes overall, beyond this receptor: CD4 TCRs associated with the vaccine covered the entire spike protein, and the dominant responses were in regions 160-218 and 743-854. Spike-specific TCR breadth and depth rose significantly after two AZD1222 doses compared with day 0 and with MenACWY recipients. Only five to seven AZD1222 recipients were SARS-CoV-2 seropositive at baseline, limiting conclusions about previously exposed vaccinees. Because no day 14 peak-response samples were available, repertoires were characterized only after the peak T cell response. Participants were mostly white British, with more females than males. The authors suggested clonal diversity may have been underestimated. Reportedly, almost half of the unique spike-specific TCRs recognized epitopes lying outside the regions that are mutated in the B.1.351 and B.1.1.7 variants. The 56-69-year group was small, and its depth increase did not reach significance, likely because of low power.

As encoded in the germline V gene (reference sequence), CDR1 is PRHDT while CDR2 is FYEKMQ. The CDR3 runs 15 amino acids, cysteine and phenylalanine included. CDR3 DNA only is kept here, 45 bases in frame from base 1. Germline trimming amounts to 4 bases on V and 0 bases on J, with 6 as the count of junction bases outside the gene matches. The CDR3 regions of human TCRbeta chains were subjected to immunosequencing. Per the original workflow: Repertoire TCRs were checked for matches against a reference library of SARS-CoV-2-specific TCRs that had been generated using the MIRA antigen-specificity platform. Breadth was defined as the fraction of unique TCRs that were SARS-CoV-2-associated. Depth was defined as the fraction of total T cells that were SARS-CoV-2-associated. Using the MIRA data, every spike-specific TCR was mapped to the spike region that the TCR reacted to and assigned to either a CD4 or a CD8 class. Log10-transformed breadth and depth values were compared by one-way ANOVA with Sidak's multiple comparisons tests. As stored in TCRdb, this immuneACCESS dataset retains in-frame rearrangements with V and J assigned. A fraction of the clones does not appear; measured against another copy, unresolved V genes explain less than half of the discrepancy, and the remainder lacks a known reason. The V and J calls and clone size were taken over from that table, and D and trimming were inferred from the DNA. This sample is represented by some 190,000 clones; approximately 92% of them were singletons. The top ten clones comprise approximately 6.9% of the sample.

This sequence originates from an adult in good health. The chain joins TRBV13 to TRBJ2-7, with 7 bases matching TRBD1. Sequenced material: peripheral blood, taken on day 0 of AZD1222 vaccination. The DNA reads TGTGCCAGCAGCTCTGGGACAGAGAACTCCTACGAGCAGTACTTC. This yields the protein CASSSGTENSYEQYF.